A selection of T cell receptor beta chains follows, all from one sample in a study of blood T cell repertoires in COVID-19. The table came from immunoSEQ multiplex PCR; TCRdb's copy has only in-frame clones and leaves some out. The table includes 200,000 or so clones, approximately 90% detected once. Sequencing input: PBMCs or T cells enriched from blood (not recorded which). These receptors were collected from a woman in her thirties or forties with acute COVID-19. Both conserved end residues are part of each CDR3. D genes are given only for firm matches. Part of the rows lack a size; the others show once, few, many or a class for expanded clones.

>TRBD1|NA|TRBV2|TRBJ1-5
CASSENRGLGQPQHF
TGTGCCAGCAGCGAAAACAGGGGACTCGGTCAGCCCCAGCATTTT
>TRBD1|few|TRBV5-4|TRBJ1-6
CASSPLPGRGQNSPLHF
TGTGCCAGCAGCCCCCTACCCGGCAGGGGGCAGAATTCACCCCTCCACTTT
>NA|NA|TRBV5-4|TRBJ1-1
CASSRGGGENTEAFF
TGTGCCAGCAGCCGGGGAGGGGGGGAGAACACTGAAGCTTTCTTT
>TRBD1|NA|TRBV2|TRBJ1-2
CASSTGQGENTF
TGTGCCAGCAGTACTGGACAGGGCGAGAACACCTTC
>NA|NA|TRBV18|TRBJ1-1
CASSQGIEAFF
TGTGCCAGCTCACAGGGGATTGAGGCTTTCTTT
>NA|NA|TRBV20-1|TRBJ1-2
CSASSAYGYTF
TGCAGTGCTAGTAGCGCATATGGCTACACCTTC
>TRBD2|NA|TRBV3-1/TRBV3-2|TRBJ2-5
CASSQGLAGGQETQYF
TGTGCCAGCAGCCAAGGACTAGCGGGGGGCCAAGAGACCCAGTACTTC
>TRBD1|NA|TRBV5-6|TRBJ1-6
CASSSGTGSSPLHF
TGTGCCAGCAGCTCGGGGACAGGCTCTTCACCCCTCCACTTT
>TRBD2|NA|TRBV5-1|TRBJ2-7
CASSLTSGGSVEQYF
TGCGCCAGCAGCTTGACTAGCGGGGGGTCGGTTGAGCAGTACTTC
>TRBD1|once|TRBV27|TRBJ1-2
CASSFTGGAGYTF
TGTGCCAGCAGTTTCACAGGGGGCGCAGGCTACACCTTC
>NA|once|TRBV12-3/TRBV12-4|TRBJ2-1
CASSWTIYNEQFF
TGTGCCAGCAGTTGGACAATCTACAATGAGCAGTTCTTC
>NA|few|TRBV27|TRBJ2-1
CASSLGRGYNEQFF
TGTGCCAGCAGTTTGGGCAGGGGATACAATGAGCAGTTCTTC
>NA|NA|TRBV5-1|TRBJ1-1
CASSLNKNTEAFF
TGCGCCAGCAGCCTTAATAAGAACACTGAAGCTTTCTTT
>NA|NA|TRBV6-4|TRBJ1-1
CASSDSRTAKAFF
TGTGCCAGCAGTGACTCAAGGACAGCAAAAGCTTTCTTT
>TRBD1|NA|TRBV14|TRBJ1-3
CASRSGTGKKSGNTIYF
TGTGCCAGCAGGTCCGGGACAGGGAAAAAATCTGGAAACACCATATATTTT
>NA|NA|TRBV27|TRBJ2-1
CASSLSGVTISGEQFF
TGTGCCAGCAGTTTATCCGGGGTGACCATCTCGGGTGAGCAGTTCTTC
>NA|NA|TRBV3-1/TRBV3-2|TRBJ2-7
CASSQDLLLRQFPYEQYF
TGTGCCAGCAGCCAAGATCTGCTCCTGAGGCAGTTCCCCTACGAGCAGTACTTC
>TRBD1|NA|TRBV9|TRBJ2-2
CASSSLQGRAGELFF
TGTGCCAGCAGCTCGCTACAGGGGAGAGCCGGGGAGCTGTTTTTT
>TRBD1|NA|TRBV3-1/TRBV3-2|TRBJ2-1
CASSQSWDSLGNEQFF
TGTGCCAGCAGCCAATCCTGGGACAGTCTTGGCAATGAGCAGTTCTTC
>NA|NA|TRBV6-5|TRBJ1-1
CASTPQGQAFF
TGTGCCAGCACCCCACAGGGACAAGCTTTCTTT
>TRBD2|NA|TRBV7-3|TRBJ2-1
CASSLLPLTSGERSRNEQFF
TGTGCCAGCAGCTTACTTCCTCTAACTAGCGGGGAACGGTCCCGCAATGAGCAGTTCTTC
>NA|NA|TRBV30|TRBJ2-1
CAWFFGGYNEQFF
TGTGCCTGGTTTTTCGGGGGCTACAATGAGCAGTTCTTC
>NA|NA|TRBV19|TRBJ1-5
CASSSAGAAEQPQHF
TGTGCCAGTAGTTCGGCGGGGGCAGCTGAACAGCCCCAGCATTTT
>NA|NA|TRBV5-1|TRBJ2-7
CASSSSYEQYF
TGCGCCAGCAGCTCTTCCTACGAGCAGTACTTC
>TRBD1|NA|TRBV5-4|TRBJ1-2
CASSLAYGTGRPNGYTF
TGTGCCAGCAGCTTGGCATATGGGACAGGGAGGCCTAATGGCTACACCTTC
>NA|once|TRBV5-5|TRBJ1-1
CASNPGTPDTEAFF
TGTGCCAGCAACCCGGGGACACCGGACACTGAAGCTTTCTTT
>NA|NA|TRBV6-2/TRBV6-3|TRBJ2-3
CASSGKLAGDIRLSTDTQYF
TGTGCCAGCAGTGGAAAGTTAGCCGGGGACATACGTCTCAGCACAGATACGCAGTATTTT
>NA|NA|TRBV27|TRBJ1-1
CASSLLVRTEAFF
TGTGCCAGCAGTTTACTCGTGAGAACTGAAGCTTTCTTT
>NA|NA|TRBV7-2|TRBJ1-6
CASSLDPAGISPLHF
TGTGCCAGCAGCTTAGATCCTGCAGGGATTTCACCCCTCCACTTT
>TRBD2|NA|TRBV27|TRBJ2-1
CASSNFSGGVNNEQFF
TGTGCCAGCAGTAATTTTAGCGGGGGGGTTAACAATGAGCAGTTCTTC
>NA|NA|TRBV4-1|TRBJ1-3
CASSQGGWNTIYF
TGCGCCAGCAGCCAAGGCGGTTGGAACACCATATATTTT
>NA|NA|TRBV15|TRBJ1-2
CATSIERGSNGYTF
TGTGCCACCAGCATAGAACGGGGGAGTAATGGCTACACCTTC
>NA|NA|TRBV30|TRBJ1-2
CAWSVEANYGYTF
TGTGCCTGGAGTGTGGAGGCTAACTATGGCTACACCTTC
>NA|NA|TRBV7-9|TRBJ1-2
CASSHGTSSASYGYTF
TGTGCCAGCAGCCACGGGACATCTTCGGCGAGCTATGGCTACACCTTC
>TRBD2|once|TRBV7-3|TRBJ2-1
CASSPTSGGRDEQFF
TGTGCCAGCAGCCCGACTAGCGGGGGGCGAGATGAGCAGTTCTTC
>TRBD1|NA|TRBV6-1|TRBJ1-6
CASSEAGTGRSPLHF
TGTGCCAGCAGTGAAGCGGGGACAGGGAGGTCACCCCTCCACTTT
>NA|NA|TRBV6-4|TRBJ2-2
CASSDSVEGHGELFF
TGTGCCAGCAGTGACTCGGTGGAGGGTCACGGGGAGCTGTTTTTT
>TRBD1|NA|TRBV27|TRBJ2-4
CASKSSGTGVNRAKNIQYF
TGTGCCAGCAAAAGTTCCGGGACAGGGGTAAACCGAGCCAAAAACATTCAGTACTTC
>NA|NA|TRBV4-1|TRBJ1-3
CASSHESSGNTIYF
TGCGCCAGCAGCCACGAGTCCTCTGGAAACACCATATATTTT
>NA|NA|TRBV19|TRBJ1-1
CASSTRHTRSNTEAFF
TGTGCCAGTAGTACTCGACACACCCGATCTAACACTGAAGCTTTCTTT
>NA|NA|TRBV5-6|TRBJ2-7
CASSSLGEAYEQYF
TGTGCCAGCAGCTCGCTTGGCGAGGCCTACGAGCAGTACTTC
>TRBD1|NA|TRBV5-1|TRBJ1-1
CASSLTQGAAEAFF
TGCGCCAGCAGCTTGACCCAGGGGGCGGCTGAAGCTTTCTTT
>NA|NA|TRBV5-1|TRBJ1-1
CASSLQGATEAFF
TGCGCCAGCAGCTTACAGGGAGCCACTGAAGCTTTCTTT
>TRBD1|NA|TRBV10-1|TRBJ2-1
CASSRDRADEQFF
TGCGCCAGCAGCCGGGACAGGGCAGATGAGCAGTTCTTC
>TRBD1|NA|TRBV7-3|TRBJ1-1
CASSLSGTGRSTEAFF
TGTGCCAGCAGCTTAAGCGGGACAGGGAGAAGCACTGAAGCTTTCTTT
>TRBD1|once|TRBV6-5|TRBJ1-4
CASSSWTGGGEKLFF
TGTGCCAGCAGTTCCTGGACAGGGGGCGGGGAAAAACTGTTTTTT
>NA|NA|TRBV2|TRBJ1-2
CASRKTGDYGYTF
TGTGCCAGCAGAAAAACAGGAGACTATGGCTACACCTTC
>TRBD1|NA|TRBV4-1|TRBJ1-1
CASSQGQGDTEAFF
TGCGCCAGCAGCCAGGGTCAGGGGGACACTGAAGCTTTCTTT
>NA|NA|TRBV27|TRBJ2-7
CASSQTPSIAAYEQYF
TGTGCCAGCAGCCAAACCCCGTCGATAGCGGCCTACGAGCAGTACTTC
>TRBD2|NA|TRBV3-1/TRBV3-2|TRBJ2-5
CASSHPSGGLVETQYF
TGTGCCAGCAGCCACCCCAGCGGGGGTCTTGTTGAGACCCAGTACTTC
>NA|NA|TRBV19|TRBJ1-2
CASSIGREGNGYTF
TGTGCCAGTAGTATAGGTCGGGAAGGGAATGGCTACACCTTC